A selection of T cell receptor beta chains follows, all from one sample in a study. Each CDR3 protein is one row after TCRdb ran MiXCR on the RT-PCR reads. The sample has more than 550,000 distinct CDR3 sequences, 11% to 15% seen once. Sample: memory CD4+ T cells from blood. Source of these receptors: a female donor in good health, serving as a healthy control. Each CDR3 is given with its conserved first and last residue. Fields, in order: clone size, V gene, CDR3 protein. Some rows have no size entry. The others give once, few or many, or a class for an expanded clone.

many | TRBV29-1 | CSVPGGSGRGEQYF
- | TRBV20-1 | CSALNYGYTF
- | TRBV4-2 | CASSQAGTRSSYNEQFF
many | TRBV18 | CASSTKGDSMGNEQFF
- | TRBV5-1 | CASSSLARNGNNEQFF
- | TRBV7-2 | CASRPPLTARYGQFF
many | TRBV7-2 | CASSPSGGSSPWTQYF
many | TRBV6-2/TRBV6-3 | CASSRQGANTGELFF
many | TRBV5-5 | CASSRGTSGGAHEQFF
few | TRBV12-3/TRBV12-4 | CASSPRNEKLFF
few | TRBV27 | CASRSTGGGYGYTF
many | TRBV6-5 | CAISPGQSNTQYF
many | TRBV5-1 | CASSWGTSQDETQYF
- | TRBV4-2 | CASSQGPTSMNTEAFF
few | TRBV4-3 | CASSQDGGWVGEKLFF
- | TRBV20-1 | CSARGGSGGPEQFF
few | TRBV12-5 | CASGLQGSTEAFF
- | TRBV27 | CASSLGSTGSYEQYF
many | TRBV7-2 | CASSSDRGQETQYF
- | TRBV7-3 | CASSSGTVSSFNSPLHF
- | TRBV12-3/TRBV12-4 | CASSSRTANQPQHF
- | TRBV6-6 | CASSDSPGNTIYF
many | TRBV12-3/TRBV12-4 | CASSFNSGNTIYF
few | TRBV6-2/TRBV6-3 | CASSYGRGVQETQYF
- | TRBV20-1 | CSAYPRSTGELFF
- | TRBV7-2 | CASSPFGALGEDTQYF
- | TRBV7-2 | CASSLEAALAKNIQYF
- | TRBV6-5 | CASRRKGLVSNQPQHF
many | TRBV7-2 | CASTPGRDYGYTF
- | TRBV29-1 | CSARGHGPYEQYF
- | TRBV7-3 | CASSLSGGIDEQYF
few | TRBV12-3/TRBV12-4 | CASSLLGTGSYEQYF
- | TRBV30 | CAWNRDNEAFF
few | TRBV7-6 | CASSLEGRGTGNFYGYTF
- | TRBV7-9 | CASTPGELFF
few | TRBV12-3/TRBV12-4 | CASSPMGQGSYEQYF
few | TRBV9 | CASGLGTTYNSPLHF
many | TRBV20-1 | CSARDIGGVTGTGELFF
many | TRBV20-1 | CSVSNSPSQPQHF
few | TRBV20-1 | CSASPGPGTSGIKGDEQYF
- | TRBV12-3/TRBV12-4 | CASSYLARDRSNVFF
few | TRBV7-2 | CASSRGGGSSYNEQFF
few | TRBV27 | CASSLNLAFTGELFF
few | TRBV28 | CASRRLAGGRETQYF
few | TRBV28 | CASRLSGLLTPGELFF
- | TRBV20-1 | CSAGGDRANTEAFF
- | TRBV29-1 | CSVEPQGNTEAFF
few | TRBV12-3/TRBV12-4 | CASSLNRATYEQYF
- | TRBV7-9 | CASSRGPSPLHF
many | TRBV5-1 | CASSLLASGSSGEQFF
few | TRBV11-2 | CASTRQGDSYEQYF
few | TRBV7-2 | CASSPLAGGASFKEQFF
few | TRBV6-2/TRBV6-3 | CASSHLPGQRVSGANVLTF
few | TRBV29-1 | CSVEDQDRVYGYTF